A single sample is the source of the 4 T cell receptor beta chains below, sequenced in a study of CD8+CD57+ T cells in acquired aplastic anemia. The use of genomic DNA as template underpinned the TCR beta VDJ and CDR3 profiling. One entry per CDR3 protein, called by TCRdb with MiXCR from the reads. The data show around 170,000 distinct CDR3 sequences, roughly half seen once. For sequencing, patients were chosen who had shown expansion of CD8+CD57+ cells by flow cytometry. The sequenced material came from sorted CD4+, CD8+, or CD8+CD57+ T cells (not recorded which) from PBMCs. The receptors come from a human donor with aplastic anemia.

This rearrangement joins TRBV25-1 to TRBJ2-1, with D uncertain. CDR1 and CDR2 (germline): MGHDK, SYGVNS. The CDR3 runs 15 residues. CDR3 sequence: CARGVQARAYNEQFF. The CDR3 nucleotides are TGTGCTAGAGGCGTGCAAGCGAGAGCCTACAATGAGCAGTTCTTC.

Many counts were recorded for this clonotype. This sequence joins TRBV24-1 and TRBJ1-2; no clear D. Trimming removed 1 base at V and 5 bases at J, with 1 base between. CDR1 KGHDR and CDR2 SFDVKD come from the germline V gene. The CDR3 runs 11 residues. CDR3 sequence reads: CATSDLYGYTF. The DNA for the CDR3 is TGTGCCACCAGTGATTTATATGGCTACACCTTC.

This clonotype was seen at least ten times. Here the CDR3 reads CASRWNTEAFF. The CDR3 DNA sequence: TGTGCCAGCAGGTGGAACACTGAAGCTTTCTTT. V gene TRBV25-1 combines with J gene TRBJ1-1; D gene ambiguous. CDR1 and CDR2 from the germline V gene are MGHDK and SYGVNS. CDR3 size: 11 residues. Trimming left V 6 bases short and J 1 base short, with 3 bases between.

This clonotype occurred many times. This rearrangement joins TRBV6-1 to TRBJ1-2, with D perhaps TRBD1 (5 bases). CDR3 length: 12 amino acids. With 6 bases removed from V and 8 bases from J, the gap between germline ends came to 13 bases. Germline-derived CDR1 and CDR2 are MNHNS and SASEGT. CDR3 DNA sequence: TGTGCCAGCAGAAGCGACGGGGGGGGCTACACCTTC. Its translation is CASRSDGGGYTF.